What follows is one T cell receptor (beta chain) and its context. Its binding antigen is unknown. No base quality values were provided; no much bigger clone lies one nucleotide off. These data originate in a study of control samples from healthy donors and cancer patients (dated by TCRdb to 2020 to 2021). Library method: the immunoSEQ multiplex PCR assay. What TCRdb holds here is the immuneACCESS table cut down to in-frame rearrangements. Part of the clones is not present; checked against another copy, under half of the missing clones reflect an unresolved V gene, and the others are unexplained. In all, the sample holds about 160,000 clones, and 96% of those were seen once. Under 1.2% of the sample is held by the ten biggest clonotypes. V drops 7 bases and J drops 4 bases, leaving 13 bases in between. The CDR3 has 12 amino acids, counting the end cysteine and phenylalanine. Here the CDR3 DNA is all that survives: 36 bases in frame from base 1. CDR1 and CDR2 (SQVTM, ANQGSEA) derive from the germline V gene.

Sample: blood. The receptor was derived from a woman in her thirties in good health. The chain is made from TRBV29-1 and TRBJ1-2, and TRBD1 may be the D gene, going by 5 matching bases. Here is the DNA: TGCAGCGCAATAATAGGGGTCTATGGCTACACCTTC. It translates to CSAIIGVYGYTF.